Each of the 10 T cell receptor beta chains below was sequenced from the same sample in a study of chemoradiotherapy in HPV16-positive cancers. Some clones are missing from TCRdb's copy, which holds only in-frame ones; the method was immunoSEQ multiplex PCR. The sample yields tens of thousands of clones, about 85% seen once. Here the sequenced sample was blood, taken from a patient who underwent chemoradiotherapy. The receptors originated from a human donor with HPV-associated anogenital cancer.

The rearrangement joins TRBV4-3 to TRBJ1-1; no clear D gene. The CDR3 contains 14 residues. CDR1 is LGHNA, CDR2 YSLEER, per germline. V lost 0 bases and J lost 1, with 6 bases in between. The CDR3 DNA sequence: TGCGCCAGCAGCCAAGAAGCAGGGAACACTGAAGCTTTCTTT. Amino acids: CASSQEAGNTEAFF.

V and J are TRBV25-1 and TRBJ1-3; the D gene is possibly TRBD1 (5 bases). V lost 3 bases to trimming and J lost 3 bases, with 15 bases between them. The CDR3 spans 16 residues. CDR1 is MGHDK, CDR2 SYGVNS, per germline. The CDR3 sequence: CASSDPTGASGNTIYF. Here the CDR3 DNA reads TGTGCCAGCAGTGATCCCACCGGGGCCAGTGGAAACACCATATATTTT.

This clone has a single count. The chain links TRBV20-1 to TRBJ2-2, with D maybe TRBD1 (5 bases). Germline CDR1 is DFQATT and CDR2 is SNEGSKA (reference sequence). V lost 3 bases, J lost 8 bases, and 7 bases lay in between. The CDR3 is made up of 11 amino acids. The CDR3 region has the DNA TGCAGTGCTAGGGGGCGGGGGGAGCTGTTTTTT. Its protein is CSARGRGELFF.

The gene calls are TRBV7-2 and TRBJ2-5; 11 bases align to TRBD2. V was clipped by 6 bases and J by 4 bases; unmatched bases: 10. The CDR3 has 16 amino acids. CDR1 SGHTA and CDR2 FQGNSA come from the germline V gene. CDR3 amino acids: CASRTSGENWGETQYF. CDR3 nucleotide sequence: TGTGCCAGCAGGACTAGCGGGGAAAATTGGGGAGAGACCCAGTACTTC.

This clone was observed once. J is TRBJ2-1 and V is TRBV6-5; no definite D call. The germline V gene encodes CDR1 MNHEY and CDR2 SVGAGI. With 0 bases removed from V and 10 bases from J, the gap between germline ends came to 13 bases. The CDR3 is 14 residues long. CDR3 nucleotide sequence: TGTGCCAGCAGTTACTCGACTGGGTCAAGAGAGCAGTTCTTC. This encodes CASSYSTGSREQFF.

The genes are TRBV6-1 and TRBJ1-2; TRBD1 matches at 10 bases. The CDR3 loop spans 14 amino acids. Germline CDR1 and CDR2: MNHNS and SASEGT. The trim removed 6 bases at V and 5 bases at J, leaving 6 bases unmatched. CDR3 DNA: TGTGCCAGCAGACCCGGGACAGGGGTATATGGCTACACCTTC. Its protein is CASRPGTGVYGYTF.

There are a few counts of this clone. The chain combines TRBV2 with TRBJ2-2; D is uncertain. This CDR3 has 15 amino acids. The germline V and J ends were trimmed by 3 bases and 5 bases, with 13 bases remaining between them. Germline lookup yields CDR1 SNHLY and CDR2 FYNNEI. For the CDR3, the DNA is TGTGCCAGCAGTGAGAGAAGGCTATCAACCGGGGAGCTGTTTTTT. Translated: CASSERRLSTGELFF.

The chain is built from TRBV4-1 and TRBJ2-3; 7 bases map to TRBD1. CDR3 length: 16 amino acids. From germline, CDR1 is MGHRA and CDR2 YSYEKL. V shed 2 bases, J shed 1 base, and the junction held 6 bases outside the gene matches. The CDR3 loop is CASSQNRGVGTDTQYF. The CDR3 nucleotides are TGCGCCAGCAGCCAAAACAGGGGAGTGGGCACAGATACGCAGTATTTT.

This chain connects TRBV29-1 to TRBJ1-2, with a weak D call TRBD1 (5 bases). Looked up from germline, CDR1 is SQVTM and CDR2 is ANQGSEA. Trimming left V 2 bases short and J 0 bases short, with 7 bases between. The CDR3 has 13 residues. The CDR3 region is CSVERTTNYGYTF. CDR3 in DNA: TGCAGCGTTGAAAGGACAACTAACTATGGCTACACCTTC.

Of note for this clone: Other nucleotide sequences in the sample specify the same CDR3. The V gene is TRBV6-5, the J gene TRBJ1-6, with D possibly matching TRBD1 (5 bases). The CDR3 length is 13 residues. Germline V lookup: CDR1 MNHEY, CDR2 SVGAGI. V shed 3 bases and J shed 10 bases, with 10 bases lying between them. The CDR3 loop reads CASSYLGESPLHF. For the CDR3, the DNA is TGTGCCAGCAGTTATTTGGGGGAATCACCCCTCCACTTT.